This entry lists 7 T cell receptor beta chains sequenced from one sample in a study of T cells in Graves' hyperthyroidism and ophthalmopathy. Amplification of TCR beta CDR3 regions was performed using RNA transcripts as template. TCR CDR3 underwent first-round RT-PCR with the HTBI primer set. Using its own MiXCR run on the multiplex PCR reads, TCRdb lists one record per CDR3 protein. Altogether fewer than 200,000 distinct CDR3 sequences are present, approximately 15% being singletons, with the ten largest covering 29%. The specimen sequenced was blood. Receptors originate from a woman aged 45-65 years with Graves' hyperthyroidism.

This clonotype was picked up a small number of times. V usage is TRBV6-1 and J usage is TRBJ1-1; D remains unclear. The CDR3 runs 14 residues. Germline V gene data show CDR1 as MNHNS and CDR2 as SASEGT. The germline V and J ends were trimmed by 0 bases and 4 bases, with 9 bases remaining between them. The CDR3 loop reads CASSEASGVTEAFF. DNA for the CDR3: TGTGCCAGCAGTGAAGCTTCCGGGGTCACTGAAGCTTTCTTT.

This clonotype was observed a handful of times. This clone may be a read error of a much larger clone one base away. This chain uses TRBV7-2 with TRBJ1-1; D is ambiguous. This CDR3 has 13 amino acids. The germline CDR1 and CDR2 sequences are SGHTA and FQGNSA. CDR3 amino acids: CASSVQANTEASF. The CDR3 DNA reads as TGTGCCAGCAGCGTGCAGGCGAACACTGAAGCTTCCTTT.

Concerning this clonotype: Just one base apart from a much larger clone, this may be a read error. This chain joins TRBV5-1 and TRBJ1-1, with D possibly being TRBD1 (5 bases). This CDR3 spans 16 amino acids. Trimming took off 2 bases at V and 6 bases at J, with 20 bases between the two ends. Germline loops: CDR1 SGHRS, CDR2 YFSETQ. The CDR3 reads CASSLIKGGGRAEAFF. DNA for the CDR3: TGCGCCAGCAGCTTAATCAAGGGCGGGGGTCGCGCTGAAGCTTTCTTT.

This clonotype was seen a few times. The J gene is TRBJ1-1, the V gene TRBV6-2 or TRBV6-3; 9 bases map to TRBD1. The length of the CDR3 is 12 residues. The germline V gene encodes CDR1 MNHEY and CDR2 SVGEGT. The V segment lost 6 bases and the J segment 8 bases; nucleotides outside the gene matches: 4. Written as DNA, the CDR3 is TGTGCCAGCAGGAGACAGGGGGAGGAAGCTTTCTTT. It translates to CASRRQGEEAFF.

V usage is TRBV7-6 and J usage is TRBJ1-3; D not certain. V lost 7 bases to trimming and J lost 1 base, with 11 bases between them. This CDR3 has 14 amino acids. CDR1 and CDR2 from the germline V gene are SGHVS and FNYEAQ. CDR3 DNA sequence: TGTGCCAGCAAGGCAGGATCTTCTGGAAACACCATATATTTT. The encoded protein is CASKAGSSGNTIYF.

This clonotype was seen repeatedly, ten times or more. This chain connects TRBV20-1 to TRBJ1-6, with unresolved D. V gave up 0 bases and J gave up 10 bases, with 10 bases separating them. The CDR3 is made up of 13 amino acids. CDR1 and CDR2 (germline): DFQATT, SNEGSKA (reference sequence). The CDR3 region is CSARDVARSPLHF. The CDR3 DNA reads as TGCAGTGCTAGAGACGTAGCTCGCTCACCCCTCCACTTT.

This chain joins TRBV14 and TRBJ1-4, with D possibly matching TRBD1 (6 bases). Looked up from germline, CDR1 is SGHDN and CDR2 is FVKESK. This CDR3 region has 16 residues. Trimming removed 1 base from V and 3 bases from J, with 12 bases in between. The chain's CDR3 is CASSQVQGLSNEKLFF. DNA of the CDR3: TGTGCCAGCAGCCAAGTCCAGGGGTTGTCTAATGAAAAACTGTTTTTT.